These 20 T cell receptor beta chains originate from one sample sequenced in a study of T cell responses to AZD1222 COVID-19 vaccine. Data came from immunoSEQ multiplex PCR; TCRdb stores just in-frame clones and leaves some out. The top ten hold roughly 2.1% of the sample, which has some 150,000 clones, around 88% seen once. Material: peripheral blood, obtained on day 0 of AZD1222 vaccination. These receptors all come from an adult in good health.

The chain carries TRBV27 and TRBJ1-4; the D gene is possibly TRBD1 (6 bases). Trimming cost V 4 bases and J 7 bases, with 19 bases left between them. The CDR3 is 16 amino acids. CDR1 and CDR2 (germline): MNHEY, SMNVEV (reference sequence). CDR3 sequence reads: CASSSAKGDIAEKLFF. The CDR3, as DNA: TGTGCCAGCAGTTCCGCGAAGGGGGATATAGCTGAAAAACTGTTTTTT.

The chain couples TRBV19 to TRBJ1-5; 7 bases agree with TRBD1. CDR1 LNHDA and CDR2 SQIVND come from the germline V gene (reference sequence). The CDR3 contains 17 residues. The V and J ends lost 3 bases and 7 bases, in that order; junction bases with no gene match: 15. The CDR3 DNA follows: TGTGCCAGTAGTATCCCCCCTCCGACAGGGAGTGGACAGCCCCAGCATTTT. The encoded protein is CASSIPPPTGSGQPQHF.

The gene calls are TRBV30 and TRBJ1-4; tentative D call: TRBD1 (6 bases). The V and J ends lost 6 bases and 4 bases respectively, with 18 bases between them. Germline V CDR1 and CDR2: GTSNPN, SVGIG (reference sequence). The CDR3 sequence is 15 residues long. As DNA, the CDR3 is TGTGCCTGTACGGACCAGGGGCTCGGTAATGAAAAACTGTTTTTT. Translating it yields CACTDQGLGNEKLFF. Full variable domain (outside the CDR3, taken from reference TRBV30 and TRBJ1-4): SQTIHQWPATLVQPVGSPLSLECTVEGTSNPNLYWYRQAAGRGLQLLFYSVGIGQISSEVPQNLSASRPQDRQFILSSKKLLLSDSGFYLCACTDQGLGNEKLFFGSGTQLSVL.

The chain combines TRBV7-9 with TRBJ1-1; D gene ambiguous. Germline CDR1 is SEHNR and CDR2 is FQNEAQ (reference sequence). CDR3 length: 13 residues. V lost 4 bases, J lost 8 bases, and 14 bases lay in between. CDR3 region: CASSSASDYEAFF. The DNA for the CDR3 is TGTGCCAGCAGCTCTGCTTCCGATTACGAAGCTTTCTTT.

This chain joins TRBV30 and TRBJ1-1, with unresolved D. V gave up 3 bases and J gave up 7 bases, with 9 bases separating them. CDR1 is GTSNPN and CDR2 is SVGIG in the germline V gene (reference sequence). The CDR3 extends over 11 amino acids. DNA of the CDR3: TGTGCCTGGAGCGCCTCATTTGAAGCTTTCTTT. Translated, it gives CAWSASFEAFF.

The chain is built from TRBV10-3 and TRBJ1-3; D is unclear. The CDR3 has 15 amino acids. Looked up from germline, CDR1 is ENHRY and CDR2 is SYGVKD. Deletions cut 7 bases from V and 0 bases from J, with 13 bases between. The CDR3 here is CAITPGLGSGNTIYF. The CDR3 DNA sequence: TGTGCCATCACCCCAGGATTGGGCTCTGGAAACACCATATATTTT.

The chain is built from TRBV6-1 and TRBJ2-5; D unclear. Looked up from germline, CDR1 is MNHNS and CDR2 is SASEGT. The ends were cut back, 3 bases at V and 3 bases at J, with 8 bases in the middle. CDR3 size: 13 residues. The CDR3 sequence: CASSDPLEETQYF. The CDR3, as DNA: TGTGCCAGCAGTGACCCCCTGGAAGAGACCCAGTACTTC.

The V and J genes are TRBV5-3 and TRBJ1-5; D perhaps matches TRBD1 (6 bases). TRBV5-3 is assigned to the ORF class and has an uncertain function. The CDR3 is 15 residues long. V shed 1 base and J shed 7 bases, with 15 bases lying between them. CDR3 sequence: CARSLNGGLKQPQHF. CDR3 in DNA: TGTGCCAGAAGCTTGAATGGGGGGCTGAAACAGCCCCAGCATTTT.

This chain connects TRBV6-5 to TRBJ2-7, with 9 bases lining up with TRBD1. Trimming cost V 4 bases and J 4 bases; bases outside gene matches: 8. Germline CDR1 and CDR2: MNHEY and SVGAGI. CDR3 length: 15 amino acids. This CDR3 reads CASSFGTGPTYEQYF. For the CDR3, the DNA is TGTGCCAGCAGTTTCGGGACAGGGCCCACATACGAGCAGTACTTC.

The chain is built from TRBV27 and TRBJ2-7, with D possibly being TRBD1 (6 bases). The CDR3 runs 14 residues. Trimming pared 2 bases from V and 1 base from J, leaving 9 bases between. Per germline, CDR1 MNHEY and CDR2 SMNVEV (reference sequence). CDR3 nucleotides: TGTGCCAGCAGTTTAGGTCAGGGGTCCTACGAGCAGTACTTC. It specifies CASSLGQGSYEQYF.

The V gene is TRBV7-2, the J gene TRBJ2-7, with unresolved D. The CDR3 covers 15 residues. Trimming took off 1 base at V and 6 bases at J, with 16 bases between the two ends. Germline values: CDR1 SGHTA, CDR2 FQGNSA. The CDR3 nucleotides are TGTGCCAGCAGCTTAGGTTGGGGTCCCTATGGCGAGCAGTACTTC. Amino acid sequence: CASSLGWGPYGEQYF.

This clone was seen once. This rearrangement joins TRBV7-2 to TRBJ2-5; D tentatively fits TRBD1 or TRBD2 (5 bases each). The CDR3 contains 15 residues. With 1 base removed from V and 5 bases from J, the gap between germline ends came to 14 bases. Germline V lookup: CDR1 SGHTA, CDR2 FQGNSA. In DNA, the CDR3 is TGTGCCAGCAGCTTAGTCCCGGGGTGGGGGGAGACCCAGTACTTC. It specifies CASSLVPGWGETQYF.

This clone was found once. The rearrangement links TRBV5-6 to TRBJ1-1, with 8 bases fitting TRBD1. J was trimmed by 0 bases and V by 6 bases; bases with no gene match: 13. CDR1 and CDR2 (germline): SGHDT, YYEEEE. This CDR3 has 17 residues. The CDR3 protein is CASTLMDRARMNTEAFF. CDR3 nucleotides: TGTGCCAGCACCTTAATGGACAGGGCCAGAATGAACACTGAAGCTTTCTTT.

The chain is built from TRBV19 and TRBJ1-1; 7 bases agree with TRBD1. V lost 7 bases and J lost 1; bases outside the gene matches: 12. This CDR3 comprises 16 residues. Germline V CDR1 and CDR2: LNHDA, SQIVND (reference sequence). Here the CDR3 DNA reads TGTGCCAGTACCTCAACAGGGACAGCCCCGAACACTGAAGCTTTCTTT. Amino acids: CASTSTGTAPNTEAFF.

The chain is built from TRBV19 and TRBJ2-1, with D unresolved. This CDR3 has 11 amino acids. Germline V gene lookup returns CDR1 LNHDA and CDR2 SQIVND (reference sequence). V was trimmed by 3 bases and J by 7 bases, leaving 4 bases between them. Here the CDR3 reads CASSIVNEQFF. CDR3 DNA: TGTGCCAGTAGTATTGTAAATGAGCAGTTCTTC.

The chain carries TRBV19 and TRBJ1-1, with D hard to call. V lost 1 base, J lost 1 base, and 7 bases lay in between. Germline V gene lookup returns CDR1 LNHDA and CDR2 SQIVND (reference sequence). There are 14 residues in the CDR3. CDR3 residues: CASSIGGANTEAFF. The CDR3 DNA sequence: TGTGCCAGTAGTATAGGAGGCGCGAACACTGAAGCTTTCTTT.

The chain carries TRBV7-9 and TRBJ2-5; 10 bases are shared with TRBD2. This CDR3 has 18 amino acids. CDR1 and CDR2 from the germline V gene are SEHNR and FQNEAQ (reference sequence). J gave up 1 base and V 4 bases, and 12 bases lay outside the gene matches. This CDR3 is CASSSTPLASGSQETQYF. The CDR3 nucleotides are TGTGCCAGCAGCTCTACCCCTCTGGCTAGCGGGAGCCAAGAGACCCAGTACTTC. Complete variable domain (other parts from reference TRBV7-9 and TRBJ2-5): DTGVSQNPRHKITKRGQNVTFRCDPISEHNRLYWYRQTLGQGPEFLTYFQNEAQLEKSRLLSDRFSAERPKGSFSTLEIQRTEQGDSAMYLCASSSTPLASGSQETQYFGPGTRLLVL.

The chain couples TRBV3-1 (or the pseudogene TRBV3-2) to TRBJ1-2; 8 nucleotides line up with TRBD1. Trimming removed 1 base from V and 4 bases from J; junction bases left unmatched: 5. The germline CDR1 and CDR2 sequences are LGHDT and YNNKEL (reference sequence). The CDR3 is 15 amino acids. The CDR3 region is CASSQGRQGTYGYTF. As DNA, the CDR3 is TGTGCCAGCAGCCAAGGTAGACAGGGGACCTATGGCTACACCTTC.

The rearrangement links TRBV27 to TRBJ2-3; D is perhaps TRBD1 (6 bases). Germline CDR1 is MNHEY and CDR2 is SMNVEV (reference sequence). The V end lost 5 bases, the J end lost 3 bases, and 12 bases lay between the germline ends. The CDR3 contains 14 residues. CDR3 nucleotides: TGTGCCAGCAGTAGGGGGATTACTACAGATACGCAGTATTTT. Translation gives CASSRGITTDTQYF.

The chain recombines TRBV2 with TRBJ1-5, with unresolved D. Trimming stripped 7 bases from V and 0 bases from J, with 13 bases between. From germline, CDR1 is SNHLY and CDR2 FYNNEI. CDR3 length: 15 amino acids. The CDR3 sequence: CASKSGENSNQPQHF. The CDR3 DNA reads as TGTGCCAGCAAGTCCGGCGAAAATAGCAATCAGCCCCAGCATTTT.